This T cell receptor beta chain was observed in a study of long-term antiretroviral therapy in people with HIV. Study findings and constraints: Blood draws took place between 2004 and 2017 and possibly involved older ART regimens.

Participants living with HIV all received treatment in the United States. Researchers report immunoSEQ v3.0 was run at survey level. TCRdb's table, derived via immunoSEQ multiplex PCR, lists solely in-frame clones and lacks some. The sample holds about 32,000 clones, approximately 85% seen once. As for this clone: What it binds is unknown.

Per germline, CDR1 SGHDT and CDR2 YYEEEE. The V and J ends lost 2 bases and 14 bases, in that order; junction bases with no gene match: 4. There are 11 residues in the CDR3. The receptor was isolated from a man younger than 35 with HIV. Sample: unsorted PBMCs, taken around 3.3 years after starting antiretroviral therapy. The rearrangement joins TRBV5-6 to TRBJ2-1, with 7 bases identical to TRBD1. CDR3 DNA sequence: TGTGCCAGCAGCTTAGGGGGCTCGGAGTTCTTC. Translating gives CASSLGGSEFF.